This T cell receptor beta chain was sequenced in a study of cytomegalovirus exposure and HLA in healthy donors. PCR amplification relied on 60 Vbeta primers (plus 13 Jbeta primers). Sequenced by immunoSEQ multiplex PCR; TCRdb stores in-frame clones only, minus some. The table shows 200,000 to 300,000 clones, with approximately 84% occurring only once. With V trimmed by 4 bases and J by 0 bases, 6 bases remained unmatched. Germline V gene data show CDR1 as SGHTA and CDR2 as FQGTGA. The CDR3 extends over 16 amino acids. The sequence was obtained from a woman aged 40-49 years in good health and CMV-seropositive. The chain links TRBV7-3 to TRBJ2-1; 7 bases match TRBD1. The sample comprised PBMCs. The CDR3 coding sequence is TGTGCCAGCAGCTCCATGACAGGGAGCTCCTACAATGAGCAGTTCTTC. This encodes CASSSMTGSSYNEQFF.